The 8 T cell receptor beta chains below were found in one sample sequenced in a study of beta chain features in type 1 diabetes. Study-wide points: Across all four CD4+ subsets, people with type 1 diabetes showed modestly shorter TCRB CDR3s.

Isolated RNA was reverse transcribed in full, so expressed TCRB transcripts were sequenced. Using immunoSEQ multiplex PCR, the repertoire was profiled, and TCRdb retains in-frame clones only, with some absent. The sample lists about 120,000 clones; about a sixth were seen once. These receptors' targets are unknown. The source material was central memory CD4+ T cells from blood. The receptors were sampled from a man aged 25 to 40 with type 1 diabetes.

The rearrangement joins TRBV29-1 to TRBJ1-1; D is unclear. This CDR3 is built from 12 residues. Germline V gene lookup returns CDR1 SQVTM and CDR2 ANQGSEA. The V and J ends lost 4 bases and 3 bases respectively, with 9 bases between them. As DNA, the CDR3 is TGCAGCGTTGGGGGAGCGGACACTGAAGCTTTCTTT. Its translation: CSVGGADTEAFF.

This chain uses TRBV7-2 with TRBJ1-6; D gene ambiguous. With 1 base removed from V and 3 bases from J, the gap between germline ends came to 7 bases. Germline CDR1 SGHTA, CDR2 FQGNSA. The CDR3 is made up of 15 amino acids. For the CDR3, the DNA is TGTGCCAGCAGCTTAGAACACATCTATAATTCACCCCTCCACTTT. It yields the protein CASSLEHIYNSPLHF. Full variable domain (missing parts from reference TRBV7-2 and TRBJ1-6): GAGVSQSPSNKVTEKGKDVELRCDPISGHTALYWYRQSLGQGLEFLIYFQGNSAPDKSGLPSDRFSAERTGGSVSTLTIQRTQQEDSAVYLCASSLEHIYNSPLHFGNGTRLTVT.

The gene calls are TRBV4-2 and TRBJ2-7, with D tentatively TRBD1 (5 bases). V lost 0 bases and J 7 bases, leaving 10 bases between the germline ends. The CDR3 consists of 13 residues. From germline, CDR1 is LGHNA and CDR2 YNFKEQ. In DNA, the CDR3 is TGTGCCAGCAGCCAAGAAACCCCAGGGGAGCAGTACTTC. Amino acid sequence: CASSQETPGEQYF.

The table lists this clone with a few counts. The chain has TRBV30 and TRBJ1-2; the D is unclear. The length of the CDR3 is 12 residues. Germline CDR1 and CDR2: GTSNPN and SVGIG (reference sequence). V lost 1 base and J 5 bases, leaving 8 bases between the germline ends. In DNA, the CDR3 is TGTGCCTGGAGTGCACAGTCTTATGGCTACACCTTC. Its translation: CAWSAQSYGYTF.

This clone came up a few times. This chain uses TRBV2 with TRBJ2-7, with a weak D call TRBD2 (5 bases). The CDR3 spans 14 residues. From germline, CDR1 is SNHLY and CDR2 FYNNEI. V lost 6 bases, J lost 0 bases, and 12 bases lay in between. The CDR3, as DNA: TGTGCCAGCAGGAGGGAACAGATCTCCTACGAGCAGTACTTC. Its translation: CASRREQISYEQYF.

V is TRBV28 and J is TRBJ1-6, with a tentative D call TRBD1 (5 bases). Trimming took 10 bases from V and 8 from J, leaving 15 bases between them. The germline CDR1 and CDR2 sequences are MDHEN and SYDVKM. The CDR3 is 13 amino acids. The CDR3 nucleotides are TGTGCCACCCAGGGTAGGCTCGATTCACCCCTCCACTTT. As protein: CATQGRLDSPLHF. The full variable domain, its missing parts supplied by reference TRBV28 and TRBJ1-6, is DVKVTQSSRYLVKRTGEKVFLECVQDMDHENMFWYRQDPGLGLRLIYFSYDVKMKEKGDIPEGYSVSREKKERFSLILESASTNQTSMYLCATQGRLDSPLHFGNGTRLTVT.

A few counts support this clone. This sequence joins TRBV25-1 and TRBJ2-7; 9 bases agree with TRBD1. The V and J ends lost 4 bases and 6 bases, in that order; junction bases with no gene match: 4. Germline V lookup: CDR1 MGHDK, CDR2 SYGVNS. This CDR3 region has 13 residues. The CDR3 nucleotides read TGTGCCAGCAGTGCGACAGGGGGGAGCGAGCAGTACTTC. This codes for CASSATGGSEQYF.

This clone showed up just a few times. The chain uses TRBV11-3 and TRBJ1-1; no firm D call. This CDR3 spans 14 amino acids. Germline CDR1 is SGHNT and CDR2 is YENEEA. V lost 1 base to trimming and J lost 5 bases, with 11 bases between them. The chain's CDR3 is CASSLAQYRTEAFF. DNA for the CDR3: TGTGCCAGCAGCTTAGCACAGTATCGAACTGAAGCTTTCTTT. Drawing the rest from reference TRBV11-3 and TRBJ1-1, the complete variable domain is EAGVVQSPRYKIIEKKQPVAFWCNPISGHNTLYWYLQNLGQGPELLIRYENEEAVDDSQLPKDRFSAERLKGVDSTLKIQPAELGDSAVYLCASSLAQYRTEAFFGQGTRLTVV.